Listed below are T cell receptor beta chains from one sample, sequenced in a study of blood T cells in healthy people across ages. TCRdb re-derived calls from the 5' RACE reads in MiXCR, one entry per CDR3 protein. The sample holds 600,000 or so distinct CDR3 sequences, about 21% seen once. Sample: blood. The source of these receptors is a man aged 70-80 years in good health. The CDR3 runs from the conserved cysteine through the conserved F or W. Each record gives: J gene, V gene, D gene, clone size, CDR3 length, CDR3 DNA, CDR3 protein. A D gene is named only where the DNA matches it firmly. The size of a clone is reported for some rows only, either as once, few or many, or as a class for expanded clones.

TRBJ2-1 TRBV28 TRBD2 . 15 TGTGCCAGCAGTCCTGGACTAGCGGGGCCCCAGGGGCAGTTCTTC CASSPGLAGPQGQFF
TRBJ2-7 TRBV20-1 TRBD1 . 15 TGCAGTGCCTCAGACTCCGGGACAGGGGGCTTCGAGCAGTACTTC CSASDSGTGGFEQYF
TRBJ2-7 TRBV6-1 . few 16 TGTGCCAGCAGTGGATCTTCGGAGAGGGCAAGGAACGAGCAGTACTTC CASSGSSERARNEQYF
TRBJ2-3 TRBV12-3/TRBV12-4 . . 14 TGTGCCAGCAGTTTTGACCCACTCACAGATACGCAGTATTTT CASSFDPLTDTQYF
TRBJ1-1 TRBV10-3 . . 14 TGTGCCATCAGTCGGTTGTCCCCGAACACTGAAGCTTTCTTT CAISRLSPNTEAFF
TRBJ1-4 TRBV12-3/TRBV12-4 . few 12 TGTGCCAGCAGTTCCGCGCACGGAAAACTGTTTTTT CASSSAHGKLFF
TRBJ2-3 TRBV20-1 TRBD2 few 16 TGCAGTGCTAGAGATGGCGGGAGCATTTCAGTAGATACGCAGTATTTT CSARDGGSISVDTQYF
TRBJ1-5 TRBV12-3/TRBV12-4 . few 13 TGTGCCAGCAGTAACCGGGAGAATCAGCCCCAGCATTTT CASSNRENQPQHF
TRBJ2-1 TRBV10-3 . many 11 TGTGCCATCGCTGTCGGCGATGAGCAGTTCTTC CAIAVGDEQFF
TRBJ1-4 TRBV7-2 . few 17 TGTGCCAGCAGCTTAGTTGTTATGGGGCGGCCTAATGAAAAACTGTTTTTT CASSLVVMGRPNEKLFF
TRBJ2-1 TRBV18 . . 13 TGTGCCAGCTCACCACCGCCCGGGGGTGAGCAGTTCTTC CASSPPPGGEQFF
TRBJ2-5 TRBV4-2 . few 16 TGTGCCAGCAGCCAAGGCGACGACCCGAGCAGGGAGACCCAGTACTTC CASSQGDDPSRETQYF
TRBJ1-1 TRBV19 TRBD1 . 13 TGTGCCAGTATGCGGGACAGGGCCACTGAAGCTTTCTTT CASMRDRATEAFF
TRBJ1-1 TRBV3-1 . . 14 TGTGCCAGCAGCCTCGCCTCAAGGGGCACTGAAGCTTTCTTT CASSLASRGTEAFF
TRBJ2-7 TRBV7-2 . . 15 TGTGCCAGCAGCTACGTCGCTAGCCCCCCCCGCGAGCAGTACTTC CASSYVASPPREQYF
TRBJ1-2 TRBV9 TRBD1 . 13 TGTGCCAGCAGCATGGGACAGGGAGGTGGCTACACCTTC CASSMGQGGGYTF
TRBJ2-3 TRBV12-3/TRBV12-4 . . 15 TGTGCCAGCAGTTTTTGGAGAACTAGAGCAGATACGGAGTATTTT CASSFWRTRADTEYF
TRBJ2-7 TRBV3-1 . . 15 TGTGCCAGCAGCCAACCAGGGACTTCCACCTACGAGCAGTACTTC CASSQPGTSTYEQYF
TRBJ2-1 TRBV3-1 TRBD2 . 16 TGTGCCAGCAGCCAAGATCTAGCGGGCCTAAACACTGAGCAGTTCTTC CASSQDLAGLNTEQFF
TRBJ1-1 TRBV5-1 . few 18 TGCGCCAGCAGCTTGGACCCGCCGGGACGGACCATGAACACTGAAGCTTTCTTT CASSLDPPGRTMNTEAFF
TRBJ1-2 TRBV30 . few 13 TGTGCCTGGAAGCCAGGCCCTAACTATGGCTACACCTTC CAWKPGPNYGYTF
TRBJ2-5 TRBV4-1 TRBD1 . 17 TGCGCCAGCAGCCAAGCGAGGAACCCAAGGGGGCGAGAGACCCAGTACTTC CASSQARNPRGRETQYF
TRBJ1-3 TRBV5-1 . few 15 TGCGCCAGCAGCTTGGATGGGAGCCCTGGAAACACCATATATTTT CASSLDGSPGNTIYF
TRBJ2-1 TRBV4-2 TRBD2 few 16 TGTGCCAGCAGCCAAGGCGGCGGGAGGACCTACAATGAGCAGTTCTTC CASSQGGGRTYNEQFF
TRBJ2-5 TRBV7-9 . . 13 TGTGCCAGCAGTGAGGGATCGGACGAGACCCAGTACTTC CASSEGSDETQYF
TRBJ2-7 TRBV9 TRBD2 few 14 TGTGCCAGCAGCGTAGATCTAGCGGGCGCCGTGCAGTACTTC CASSVDLAGAVQYF
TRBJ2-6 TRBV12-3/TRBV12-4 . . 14 TGTGCCAGCGGGGGATTCGAGGGGGCCAACGTCCTGACTTTC CASGGFEGANVLTF
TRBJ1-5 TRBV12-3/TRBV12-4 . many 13 TGTGCCAGCAGCACGACAAGCAATCAGCCCCAGCATTTT CASSTTSNQPQHF
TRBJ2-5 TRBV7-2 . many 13 TGTGCCAGCAGCTTTGAGGGGAGAGGGACCCAGTACTTC CASSFEGRGTQYF
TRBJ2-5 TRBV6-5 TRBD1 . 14 TGTGCCAGCAGCGGGACAGGGCGGTACGTGACCCAGTACTTC CASSGTGRYVTQYF
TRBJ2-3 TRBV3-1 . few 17 TGTGCCAGCAGCCCCTCTGCTAATCAGGCCTTGGGGGATACGCAGTATTTT CASSPSANQALGDTQYF